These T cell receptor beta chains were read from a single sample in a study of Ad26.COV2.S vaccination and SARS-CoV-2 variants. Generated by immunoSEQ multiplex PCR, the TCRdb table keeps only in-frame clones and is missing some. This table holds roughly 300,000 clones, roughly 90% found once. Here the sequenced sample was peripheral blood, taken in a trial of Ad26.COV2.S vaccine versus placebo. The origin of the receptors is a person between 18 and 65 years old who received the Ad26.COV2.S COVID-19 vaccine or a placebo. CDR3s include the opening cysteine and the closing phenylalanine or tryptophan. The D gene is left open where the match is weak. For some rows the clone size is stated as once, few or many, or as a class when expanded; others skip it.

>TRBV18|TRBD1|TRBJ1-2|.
CASSPTGVRYGYTF
TGTGCCAGCTCACCAACAGGGGTCCGCTATGGCTACACCTTC
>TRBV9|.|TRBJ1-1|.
CASSPAVNTEAFF
TGTGCCAGCAGCCCAGCGGTAAACACTGAAGCTTTCTTT
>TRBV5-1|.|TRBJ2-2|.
CASSNRDSLGGELFF
TGCGCCAGCAGCAACCGGGACTCCCTTGGCGGGGAGCTGTTTTTT
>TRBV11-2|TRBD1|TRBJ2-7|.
CASSLVQGDYEQYF
TGTGCCAGCAGCTTAGTTCAGGGGGACTACGAGCAGTACTTC
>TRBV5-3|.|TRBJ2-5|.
CARSSPGDQETQYF
TGTGCCAGAAGCTCTCCGGGAGACCAAGAGACCCAGTACTTC
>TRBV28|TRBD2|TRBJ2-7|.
CASSLTSLAVSSYEQYF
TGTGCCAGCAGTTTAACCTCACTAGCGGTTAGCTCCTACGAGCAGTACTTC
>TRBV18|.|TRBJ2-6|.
CASSPDSGSGANVLTF
TGTGCCAGCTCACCAGATTCCGGCTCTGGGGCCAACGTCCTGACTTTC
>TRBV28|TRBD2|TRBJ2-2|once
CASSGSGRAGTGELFF
TGTGCCAGCAGTGGTAGCGGGAGGGCCGGGACCGGGGAGCTGTTTTTT
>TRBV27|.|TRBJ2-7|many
CASSSRIPYEQYF
TGTGCCAGCAGTTCCCGGATCCCATACGAGCAGTACTTC
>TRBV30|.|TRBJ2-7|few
CAWSSQGYEQYF
TGTGCCTGGAGTAGTCAGGGATACGAGCAGTACTTC
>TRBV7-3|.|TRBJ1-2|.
CASSLHREGGYTF
TGTGCCAGCAGCTTACACAGGGAAGGTGGCTACACCTTC
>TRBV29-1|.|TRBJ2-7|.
CSVEGRDNEQYF
TGCAGCGTTGAGGGACGGGACAACGAGCAGTACTTC
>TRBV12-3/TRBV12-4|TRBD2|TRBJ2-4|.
CASSLGGNIQYF
TGTGCCAGCAGTTTGGGAGGGAACATTCAGTACTTC
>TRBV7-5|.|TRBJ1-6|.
CARNRHRGRSPLHF
TGTGCCAGAAACCGGCACAGGGGGCGGTCACCCCTCCACTTT
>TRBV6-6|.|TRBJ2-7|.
CASSSKVTYEQYF
TGTGCCAGCAGTTCTAAGGTTACCTACGAGCAGTACTTC
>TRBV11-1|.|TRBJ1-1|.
CASSLAYEASTEAFF
TGTGCCAGCAGCCTAGCTTACGAGGCTAGCACTGAAGCTTTCTTT
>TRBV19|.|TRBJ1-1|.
CASNSLGYQGKNTEAFF
TGTGCCAGTAACTCGTTGGGTTACCAGGGGAAGAACACTGAAGCTTTCTTT
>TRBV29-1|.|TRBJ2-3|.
CSVGSRGSTDTQYF
TGCAGCGTTGGAAGCCGGGGAAGCACAGATACGCAGTATTTT
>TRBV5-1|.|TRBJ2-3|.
CASSSPSEDTQYF
TGCGCCAGCAGCTCCCCAAGCGAAGATACGCAGTATTTT
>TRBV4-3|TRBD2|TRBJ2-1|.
CASSQLGGMNEQFF
TGCGCCAGCAGCCAGTTGGGGGGGATGAATGAGCAGTTCTTC
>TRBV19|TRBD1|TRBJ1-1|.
CASSITGTGGTITEAFF
TGTGCCAGTAGTATAACCGGGACAGGGGGCACGATCACTGAAGCTTTCTTT
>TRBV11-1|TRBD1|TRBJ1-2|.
CASSLAPDREPSSYTF
TGTGCCAGCAGCTTAGCGCCGGACAGGGAACCCTCAAGCTACACCTTC
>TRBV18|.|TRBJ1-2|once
CASSPPSLGGLNGYTF
TGTGCCAGCTCACCACCGAGCCTGGGAGGCCTTAATGGCTACACCTTC
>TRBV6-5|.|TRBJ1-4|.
CASTRRGGANEKLFF
TGTGCCAGCACCAGAAGGGGGGGCGCTAATGAAAAACTGTTTTTT
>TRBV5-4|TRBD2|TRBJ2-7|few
CASSFPGTSGRPYEQYF
TGTGCCAGCAGCTTTCCCGGGACTAGCGGGAGGCCCTACGAGCAGTACTTC
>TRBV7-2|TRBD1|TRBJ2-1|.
CASSLVSGQGGNEQFF
TGTGCCAGCAGCTTAGTATCGGGACAGGGCGGCAATGAGCAGTTCTTC
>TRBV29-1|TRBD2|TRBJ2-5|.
CSVELAGAQETQYF
TGCAGCGTTGAACTAGCGGGGGCCCAAGAGACCCAGTACTTC
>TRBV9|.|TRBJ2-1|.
CASSVLADNEQFF
TGTGCCAGCAGCGTATTGGCGGACAATGAGCAGTTCTTC
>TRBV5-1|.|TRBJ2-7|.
CASSRTRGAQSYEQYF
TGCGCCAGCAGCCGCACTCGGGGTGCCCAATCCTACGAGCAGTACTTC
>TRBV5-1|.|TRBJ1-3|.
CASSLSGDTIYF
TGCGCCAGCAGCTTGAGTGGGGACACCATATATTTT
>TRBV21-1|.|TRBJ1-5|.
CASSKGCGKGNQPQHF
TGTGCCAGCAGCAAAGGTTGCGGTAAGGGCAATCAGCCCCAGCATTTT
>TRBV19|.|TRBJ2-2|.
CASSILPGTGELFF
TGTGCCAGTAGTATACTCCCGGGGACCGGGGAGCTGTTTTTT
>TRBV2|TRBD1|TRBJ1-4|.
CASSERDRAINEKLFF
TGTGCCAGCAGTGAAAGGGACAGGGCAATTAATGAAAAACTGTTTTTT
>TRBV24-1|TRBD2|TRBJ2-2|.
CAIATSGSVTGELFF
TGTGCCATCGCGACTAGCGGGAGTGTTACCGGGGAGCTGTTTTTT
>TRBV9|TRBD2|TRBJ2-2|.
CASSEAGGNTGELFF
TGTGCCAGCAGCGAAGCGGGAGGGAACACCGGGGAGCTGTTTTTT
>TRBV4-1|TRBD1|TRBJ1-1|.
CASSQVVGQGARRGGTEAFF
TGCGCCAGCAGCCAAGTTGTCGGACAGGGGGCGAGGAGAGGGGGCACTGAAGCTTTCTTT
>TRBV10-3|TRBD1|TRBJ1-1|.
CAISERTGPMNTEAFF
TGTGCCATCAGTGAAAGGACAGGGCCCATGAACACTGAAGCTTTCTTT
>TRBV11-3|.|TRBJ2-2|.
CASSLVGQGGLDSGELFF
TGTGCCAGCAGCTTAGTCGGCCAGGGTGGTCTAGACTCCGGGGAGCTGTTTTTT
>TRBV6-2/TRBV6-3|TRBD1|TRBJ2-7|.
CASSHVAGGPYEQYF
TGTGCCAGCAGCCACGTAGCAGGGGGCCCCTACGAGCAGTACTTC
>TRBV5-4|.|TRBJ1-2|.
CASTVGSADYGYTF
TGTGCCAGCACCGTGGGGAGTGCGGACTATGGCTACACCTTC
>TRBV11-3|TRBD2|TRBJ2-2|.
CASSLGREANGELFF
TGTGCCAGCAGCTTAGGTCGGGAGGCGAACGGGGAGCTGTTTTTT
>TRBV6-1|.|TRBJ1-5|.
CASSDGRQAAPQHF
TGTGCCAGCAGTGATGGTAGGCAGGCAGCACCCCAGCATTTT
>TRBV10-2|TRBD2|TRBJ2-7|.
CASSEGLAGPYEQYF
TGCGCCAGCAGTGAGGGACTAGCGGGCCCCTACGAGCAGTACTTC
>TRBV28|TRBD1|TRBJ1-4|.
CASGQGGSNEKLFF
TGTGCCAGCGGACAGGGGGGATCTAATGAAAAACTGTTTTTT
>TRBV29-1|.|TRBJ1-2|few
CSVGGGDYGYTF
TGCAGCGTTGGAGGGGGTGACTATGGCTACACCTTC
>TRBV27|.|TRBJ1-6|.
CASSFGLSPLHF
TGTGCCAGCAGTTTTGGTCTCTCACCCCTCCACTTT
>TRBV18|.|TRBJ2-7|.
CASSSLREEQYF
TGTGCCAGCTCCTCCCTCCGGGAAGAGCAGTACTTC
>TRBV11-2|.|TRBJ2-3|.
CASSFWRAGMNTQYF
TGTGCCAGCAGCTTCTGGAGGGCCGGGATGAATACGCAGTATTTT
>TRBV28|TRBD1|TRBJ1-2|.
CASSPEGQPRYGYTF
TGTGCCAGCAGTCCAGAGGGACAGCCTCGCTATGGCTACACCTTC
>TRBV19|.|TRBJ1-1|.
CASSLSRNTEAFF
TGTGCCAGTAGCCTATCCCGGAATACTGAAGCTTTCTTT
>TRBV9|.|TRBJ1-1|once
CASSVGTRNTEAFF
TGTGCCAGCAGCGTAGGGACCAGGAACACTGAAGCTTTCTTT
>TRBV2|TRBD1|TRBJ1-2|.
CASKRGPGFNYGYTF
TGTGCCAGCAAGAGGGGGCCGGGTTTTAACTATGGCTACACCTTC
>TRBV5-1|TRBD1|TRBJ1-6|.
CASSLSGTGYSPLHF
TGCGCCAGCAGCTTGTCCGGGACAGGGTATTCACCCCTCCACTTT
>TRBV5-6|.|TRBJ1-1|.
CASSPIWGTPLKDAFF
TGTGCCAGCAGCCCGATCTGGGGGACTCCCCTAAAGGATGCTTTCTTT